This T cell receptor (beta chain) was obtained from a study of Ad26.COV2.S vaccination and SARS-CoV-2 variants (dated by TCRdb to about 2021). Regarding the research as a whole: Vaccine-arm donors were drawn from COV1001, a multicentre, randomized, double-blind, placebo-controlled phase I-IIa trial of Ad26.COV2.S in healthy adults. Throughout the experiments and outcome assessment, investigators stayed blinded to trial group allocation. Ad26.COV2.S was administered intramuscularly at a dose of 5x10^10 or 1x10^11 viral particles, either as one shot or as two shots given 56 days apart. The TCR-sequenced set comprised about 30 samples: some 20 Ad26.COV2.S vaccine recipients, 5 placebo recipients and 8 SARS-CoV-2 convalescent individuals. Trial participants were randomized into five groups of five, in which low-dose or high-dose Ad26.COV2.S was given once or twice, or placebo was given on both occasions. The specificity and breadth of SARS-CoV-2-reactive T cell receptors after Ad26.COV2.S vaccination were assessed by TCRbeta repertoire sequencing.

The research as a whole found: The study was not powered to compare responses between vaccine doses or regimens. Ad26.COV2.S recipients had higher spike-specific TCR breadth than placebo recipients (P = 0.0014). After vaccination, substantial breadth of spike-specific CD8+ and CD4+ T cell responses was reported. Non-spike TCR breadth was comparable between vaccine and placebo recipients, consistent with the vaccine containing only spike. According to the authors, total T cell responses may have been underestimated by the TCR breadth and depth analyses.

As to this clone: No cognate antigen has been identified for it. Per-base quality was not reported, and no clone a single base away is much larger than it.

The immunoSEQ Assay was used to sequence TCRbeta CDR3 regions. After extraction, genomic DNA underwent amplification by bias-controlled multiplex PCR, followed by high-throughput sequencing. For the original study's pipeline: To quantify the absolute abundance of every unique TCRbeta CDR3 region, sequences were collapsed and filtered. Usable DNA was measured by amplifying reference genes present in all nucleated cells, and TCRbeta template counts were normalized to that usable DNA to estimate T cell fraction. Repertoire TCRs were annotated as SARS-CoV-2-specific by exact matching of V gene, CDR3 amino acid sequence and J gene to a known reactive TCR set. The reference SARS-CoV-2 TCR set came from MIRA and was filtered for enrichment in COVID-19-positive ImmuneCODE repertoires, removing public or cross-reactive TCRs. Based on the MIRA antigens, annotated TCRs were further analysed at the level of specific ORF or position within ORF. Breadth was defined as annotated unique rearrangements over total unique productive rearrangements; depth was the summed frequency of those rearrangements. Group comparisons of TCR breadth used two-sided Wilcoxon rank-sum tests. The clones in this table, taken by TCRdb from immuneACCESS, are in-frame only. Not every clone is retained; where verified, under half of the shortfall comes from an unresolved V gene, and the cause of the rest is unknown. The V and J calls and clone size come from that table; D and trimming were worked out from the DNA. The sample records about 400,000 clones, about 91% of which are singletons. The leading ten clones occupy over 1.5% of the sample.

The germline V gene (reference sequence) supplies CDR1 WNHNN and CDR2 SYGVQD. The CDR3 has 12 amino acids, counting the end cysteine and phenylalanine. This entry keeps only the CDR3 DNA: 36 bases, framed from base 1. At the junction V is shortened by 6 bases and J by 9 bases, with 11 bases in between. The sample's treatment or condition label, in plain terms: around 19 received Ad26.COV2.S at low or high dose, single or two shots; 5 received placebo; per-sample allocation not given. Repertoires of vaccine and placebo recipients were sequenced from samples collected on day 63 after the first injection. In Cohort 1b, roughly 26 adults aged 18-55 years were enrolled at a single site in Boston, USA, between 29 July and 7 August 2020. Ad26.COV2.S was a replication-incompetent adenovirus type 26 vector expressing a prefusion-stabilized SARS-CoV-2 spike protein from the original Wuhan strain.

This chain joins TRBV10-1 to TRBJ2-2; the D match is possibly TRBD1 or TRBD2, with 5 bases aligned in each. Sequencing was performed on peripheral blood, taken in a trial of Ad26.COV2.S vaccine versus placebo. The sequence was collected from a person between 18 and 60 years old who received the Ad26.COV2.S COVID-19 vaccine or a placebo. The CDR3 region: CASSSGARELFF. The sequenced DNA: TGCGCCAGCAGCTCCGGGGCCCGGGAGCTGTTTTTT.